This T cell receptor (beta chain) emerged from a study of siplizumab effects on memory and regulatory T cells. Study conclusions and caveats: Alloreactive sequences that could be traced to unstimulated CD4+ memory cells showed a significant reduction under siplizumab.

In regard to this clone: Its antigen is not known.

Using immunoSEQ multiplex PCR, the repertoire was profiled, and TCRdb retains in-frame clones only, with some absent. The sample includes 85,000 to 90,000 clones, approximately 90% seen only once; the top ten take about 15%. This sequence originates from a human donor in good health. Sequences were obtained from CD4+ T cells sorted from blood.

The CDR3 DNA sequence: TGTGCCAGCAGCCCAGACAGGGGTGAGCAGTTCTTC. Amino acid sequence: CASSPDRGEQFF. The chain couples TRBV7-8 to TRBJ2-1, with 8 bases fitting TRBD1. CDR1 is SGHVS, CDR2 FQNEAQ, per germline. J lost 9 bases, V lost 5 bases, and 3 bases had no gene match. The CDR3 covers 12 residues.